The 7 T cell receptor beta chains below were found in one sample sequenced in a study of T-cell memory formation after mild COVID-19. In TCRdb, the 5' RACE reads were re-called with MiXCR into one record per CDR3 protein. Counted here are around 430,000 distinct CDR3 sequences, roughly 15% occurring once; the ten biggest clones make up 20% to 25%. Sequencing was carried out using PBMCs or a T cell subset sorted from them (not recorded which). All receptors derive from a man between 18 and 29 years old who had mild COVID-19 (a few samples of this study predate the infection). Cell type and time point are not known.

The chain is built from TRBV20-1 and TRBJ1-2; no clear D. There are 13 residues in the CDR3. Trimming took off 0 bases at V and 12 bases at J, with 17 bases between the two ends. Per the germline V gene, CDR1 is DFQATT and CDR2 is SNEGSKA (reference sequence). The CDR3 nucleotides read TGCAGTGCTAGAGATCATAGTGGGGATCCGGACACCTTC. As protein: CSARDHSGDPDTF.

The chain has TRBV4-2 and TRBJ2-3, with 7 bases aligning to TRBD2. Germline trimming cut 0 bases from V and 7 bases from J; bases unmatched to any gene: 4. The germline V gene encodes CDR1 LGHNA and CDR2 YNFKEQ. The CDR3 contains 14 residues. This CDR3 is CASSQDPGLYTQYF. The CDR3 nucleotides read TGTGCCAGCAGCCAAGATCCGGGACTATATACGCAGTATTTT.

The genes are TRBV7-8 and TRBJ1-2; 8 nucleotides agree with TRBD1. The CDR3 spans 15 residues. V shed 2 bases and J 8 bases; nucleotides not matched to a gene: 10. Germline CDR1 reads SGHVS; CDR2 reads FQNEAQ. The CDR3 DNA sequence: TGTGCCAGCAGCTTAACCGGGACAGGCAAGGACGGCTACACCTTC. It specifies CASSLTGTGKDGYTF.

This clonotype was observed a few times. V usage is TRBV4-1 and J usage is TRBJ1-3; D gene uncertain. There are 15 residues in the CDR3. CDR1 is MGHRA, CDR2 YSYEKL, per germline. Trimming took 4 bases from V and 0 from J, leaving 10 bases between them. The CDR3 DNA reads TGCGCCAGCAGCCCCCTGGGCCTCTCTGGAAACACCATATATTTT. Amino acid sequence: CASSPLGLSGNTIYF.

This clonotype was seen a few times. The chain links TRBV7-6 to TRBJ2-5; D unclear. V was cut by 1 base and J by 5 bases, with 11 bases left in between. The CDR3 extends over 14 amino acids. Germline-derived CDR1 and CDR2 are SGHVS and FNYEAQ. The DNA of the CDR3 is TGTGCCAGCAGCTTAGGGGCCACGCGGGAGACCCAGTACTTC. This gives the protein CASSLGATRETQYF.

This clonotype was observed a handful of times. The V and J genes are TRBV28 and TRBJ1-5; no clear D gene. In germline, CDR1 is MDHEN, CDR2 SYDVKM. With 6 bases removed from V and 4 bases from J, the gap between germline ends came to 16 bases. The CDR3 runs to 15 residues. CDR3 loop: CASSPFRGENQPQHF. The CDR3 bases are TGTGCCAGCAGCCCCTTCCGCGGAGAAAATCAGCCCCAGCATTTT.

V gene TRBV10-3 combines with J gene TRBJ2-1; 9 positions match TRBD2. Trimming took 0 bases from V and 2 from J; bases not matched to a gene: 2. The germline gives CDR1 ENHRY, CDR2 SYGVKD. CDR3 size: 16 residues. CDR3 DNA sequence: TGTGCCATCAGTGAGTCCCTAGCGGGAACCTACAATGAGCAGTTCTTC. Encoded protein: CAISESLAGTYNEQFF.